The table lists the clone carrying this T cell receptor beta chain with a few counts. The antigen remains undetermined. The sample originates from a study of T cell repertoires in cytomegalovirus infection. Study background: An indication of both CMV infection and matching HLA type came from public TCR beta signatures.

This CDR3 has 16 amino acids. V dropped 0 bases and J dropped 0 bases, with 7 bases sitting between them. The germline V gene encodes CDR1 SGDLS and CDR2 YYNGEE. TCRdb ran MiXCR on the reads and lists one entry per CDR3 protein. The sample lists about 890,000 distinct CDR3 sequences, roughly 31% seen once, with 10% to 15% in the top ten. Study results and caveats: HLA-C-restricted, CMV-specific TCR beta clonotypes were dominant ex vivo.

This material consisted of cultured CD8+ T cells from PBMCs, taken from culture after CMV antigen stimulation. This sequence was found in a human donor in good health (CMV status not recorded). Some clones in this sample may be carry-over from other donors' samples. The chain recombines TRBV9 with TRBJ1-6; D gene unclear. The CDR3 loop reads CASSVVAGSYNSPLHF. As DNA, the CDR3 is TGTGCCAGCAGCGTAGTGGCAGGCTCCTATAATTCACCCCTCCACTTT.